The rows below give T cell receptor beta chains drawn from one sample of a study of technical replicates of blood from a handful of donors. Assay: immunoSEQ multiplex PCR; the TCRdb copy retains only in-frame clones and omits some. The sample holds 55,000 to 75,000 clones, approximately 94% seen once. Sequencing input: PBMCs. These receptors came from a human donor in good health. Some clones in this sample may be carry-over from other donors' samples. Each CDR3 is given with its conserved first and last residue. Each record gives: CDR3 length, J gene, V gene, D gene, clone size, CDR3 protein, CDR3 DNA. The D gene is left open where the match is weak. Rows give clone size only sometimes, using once, few, many, or a class for an expanded clone.

>14|TRBJ2-3|TRBV6-5|.|.
CASSHRAFTDTQYF
TGTGCCAGCTCCCACAGGGCTTTCACAGATACGCAGTATTTT
>13|TRBJ1-1|TRBV10-3|.|.
CAISDPTGTEAFF
TGTGCCATCAGTGACCCGACGGGCACTGAAGCTTTCTTT
>13|TRBJ2-5|TRBV19|TRBD1|.
CATRQGARETQYF
TGTGCCACCCGCCAGGGGGCCAGAGAGACCCAGTACTTC
>15|TRBJ2-1|TRBV5-6|.|.
CASSSGRSSGWAQFF
TGTGCCAGCAGCTCTGGGAGAAGTAGTGGTTGGGCGCAGTTCTTC
>16|TRBJ2-1|TRBV5-1|TRBD2|.
CASSLGSGGPWDEQFF
TGCGCCAGCAGCTTGGGGTCGGGGGGGCCATGGGATGAGCAGTTCTTC
>15|TRBJ1-5|TRBV25-1|TRBD1|.
CASSALGQAGQPQHF
TGTGCCAGCAGTGCCCTAGGACAGGCCGGTCAGCCCCAGCATTTT
>13|TRBJ1-5|TRBV5-6|.|.
CASTRWGNQPQHF
TGTGCCAGCACCAGGTGGGGCAATCAGCCCCAGCATTTT
>16|TRBJ1-4|TRBV5-1|.|.
CASSVSRGQQNEKLFF
TGCGCCAGCAGCGTATCACGCGGACAGCAGAATGAAAAACTGTTTTTT
>16|TRBJ1-2|TRBV15|TRBD1|.
CATSRGQGSANYGYAF
TGTGCCACCAGCAGGGGACAGGGGAGCGCTAACTATGGCTACGCCTTC
>16|TRBJ2-3|TRBV9|.|.
CASSVDPTVSTDTQYF
TGTGCCAGCAGCGTAGACCCTACAGTCTCCACAGATACGCAGTATTTT
>17|TRBJ1-3|TRBV11-3|TRBD1|few
CASSLGEPGQAADTIYF
TGTGCCAGCAGCTTAGGGGAACCCGGACAGGCAGCGGACACCATATATTTT
>15|TRBJ2-3|TRBV10-2|.|.
CASSPPGEGADTQYF
TGCGCCAGCAGTCCTCCAGGGGAGGGGGCAGATACGCAGTATTTT
>13|TRBJ1-1|TRBV5-1|.|few
CASSLAGPTEAFF
TGCGCCAGCAGCTTGGCAGGGCCCACTGAAGCTTTCTTT
>18|TRBJ2-2|TRBV11-2|TRBD2|once
CASRQGLAGGQNTGELFF
TGTGCCAGCAGGCAGGGACTAGCGGGGGGCCAAAACACCGGGGAGCTGTTTTTT
>13|TRBJ2-5|TRBV7-2|TRBD1|.
CASETGGQETQYF
TGTGCCAGCGAAACAGGGGGCCAAGAGACCCAGTACTTC
>18|TRBJ1-4|TRBV6-4|TRBD1|.
CASSDSTPGQASNEKLFF
TGTGCCAGCAGTGACTCGACCCCGGGACAGGCTAGTAATGAAAAACTGTTTTTT
>11|TRBJ2-5|TRBV9|.|.
CASSREETQYF
TGTGCCAGCTCCAGGGAAGAGACCCAGTACTTC
>13|TRBJ2-1|TRBV7-3|.|.
CASSSNKAGRQFF
TGTGCCAGCAGCTCCAATAAGGCTGGGAGACAGTTCTTC
>14|TRBJ2-7|TRBV28|TRBD2|.
CASSYGGRVYEQYF
TGTGCCAGCAGCTATGGCGGGAGGGTTTACGAGCAGTACTTC
>15|TRBJ2-7|TRBV4-2|.|.
CASSQAMGRSYEQYF
TGTGCCAGCAGCCAAGCCATGGGCAGGTCCTACGAGCAGTACTTC
>16|TRBJ2-3|TRBV10-2|TRBD1|.
CASSERRGYSTDTQYF
TGCGCCAGCAGTGAGCGCAGGGGGTATAGCACAGATACGCAGTATTTT
>16|TRBJ2-2|TRBV4-3|TRBD1|.
CASSPSLRTGAGELFF
TGCGCCAGCAGCCCATCCTTGAGGACAGGGGCCGGGGAGCTGTTTTTT
>15|TRBJ1-1|TRBV11-2|.|.
CASSGHRRGGTEAFF
TGTGCCAGCAGCGGACACCGCAGGGGTGGCACTGAAGCTTTCTTT
>13|TRBJ2-7|TRBV5-4|.|.
CAWRSGVLYEQYF
TGTGCCTGGAGGTCGGGGGTGCTCTACGAGCAGTACTTC
>15|TRBJ1-6|TRBV5-4|.|.
CASSWLGRWNSPLHF
TGTGCCAGCAGCTGGCTCGGCAGGTGGAATTCACCCCTCCACTTT
>14|TRBJ1-5|TRBV19|TRBD1|.
CASSLRQGNQPQHF
TGTGCCAGTAGTCTCCGACAGGGAAATCAGCCCCAGCATTTT
>14|TRBJ2-7|TRBV6-1|TRBD1|.
CASSPGQGTYEQYF
TGTGCCAGCAGCCCGGGACAGGGGACCTACGAGCAGTACTTC
>15|TRBJ1-1|TRBV27|.|once
CASSLSRGGHTEAFF
TGTGCCAGCAGTTTATCGCGTGGGGGCCACACTGAAGCTTTCTTT
>15|TRBJ1-1|TRBV7-9|.|.
CASSSPTGKWTEAFF
TGTGCCAGCAGCTCACCTACAGGGAAGTGGACTGAAGCTTTCTTT
>13|TRBJ1-1|TRBV19|.|.
CASSIGGVTEAFF
TGTGCCAGTAGTATTGGGGGGGTCACTGAAGCTTTCTTT
>15|TRBJ2-1|TRBV4-3|TRBD2|.
CASSLGSGDYNEQFF
TGCGCCAGCAGCCTGGGTAGCGGGGACTACAATGAGCAGTTCTTC
>14|TRBJ1-4|TRBV11-2|TRBD1|.
CASSPRTGTEKLFF
TGTGCCAGCAGCCCCCGGACAGGGACCGAAAAACTGTTTTTT
>13|TRBJ1-2|TRBV13|TRBD1|.
CASSRDRDNRYTF
TGTGCCAGCAGCCGGGACAGGGATAATCGCTACACCTTC
>12|TRBJ1-1|TRBV30|.|.
CAWLQGERQAFF
TGTGCCTGGTTACAGGGCGAGCGACAAGCTTTCTTT
>13|TRBJ2-5|TRBV5-1|.|.
CASSVTGGETQYF
TGCGCCAGCAGCGTGACAGGCGGGGAGACCCAGTACTTC
>18|TRBJ2-7|TRBV4-3|TRBD2|.
CASSQDWDSAGQSYEQYF
TGCGCCAGCAGCCAAGATTGGGATTCAGCGGGGCAGTCCTACGAGCAGTACTTC
>15|TRBJ1-2|TRBV9|.|.
CASSVGPGVSYGYTF
TGTGCCAGCAGCGTAGGGCCAGGGGTAAGCTATGGCTACACCTTC
>12|TRBJ1-2|TRBV6-6|TRBD1|.
CASSTTGDGYTF
TGTGCCAGCAGTACGACAGGGGATGGCTACACCTTC
>14|TRBJ1-1|TRBV6-1|TRBD1|.
CASILDRADTEAFF
TGTGCCAGCATCTTGGACAGGGCAGACACTGAAGCTTTCTTT
>14|TRBJ1-5|TRBV15|TRBD1|.
CATSTDRGRQPQHF
TGTGCCACCAGCACTGACAGGGGGCGACAGCCCCAGCATTTT
>13|TRBJ2-1|TRBV18|.|.
CASSPQRDNEQFF
TGTGCCAGCTCACCTCAGCGGGACAATGAGCAGTTCTTC
>17|TRBJ2-5|TRBV2|TRBD2|.
CASSEGVTSGPQETQYF
TGTGCCAGCAGTGAAGGAGTGACTAGCGGGCCCCAAGAGACCCAGTACTTC
>13|TRBJ1-2|TRBV6-6|TRBD1|.
CASRDRNTYGYTF
TGTGCCAGCAGGGACAGGAACACTTATGGCTACACCTTC
>15|TRBJ2-5|TRBV4-1|.|.
CASSQSHGGPETQYF
TGCGCCAGCAGCCAGAGCCATGGGGGCCCTGAGACCCAGTACTTC
>13|TRBJ1-1|TRBV11-1|.|.
CASSLRGGTEAFF
TGTGCCAGCAGCCTCAGGGGCGGCACTGAAGCTTTCTTT
>12|TRBJ1-5|TRBV6-1|TRBD1|few
CASSGGTGGQHF
TGTGCCAGCAGTGGTGGGACAGGCGGCCAGCATTTT
>16|TRBJ1-2|TRBV4-1|TRBD1|.
CASSQDQSAGGVGYTF
TGCGCCAGCAGCCAAGATCAGTCGGCAGGGGGCGTTGGCTACACCTTC
>15|TRBJ1-1|TRBV11-2|.|.
CASSVRDSMNTEAFF
TGTGCCAGCAGCGTCAGGGATTCAATGAACACTGAAGCTTTCTTT
>17|TRBJ1-5|TRBV27|.|once
CASKSLVYRDSNQPQHF
TGTGCCAGCAAGTCCCTCGTTTACAGGGATAGCAATCAGCCCCAGCATTTT
>12|TRBJ2-2|TRBV5-6|.|.
CASSQSEGELFF
TGTGCCAGCAGCCAAAGCGAGGGGGAGCTGTTTTTT
>18|TRBJ1-2|TRBV5-1|.|.
CASSLFYGIAQGLLGYTF
TGCGCCAGCAGCTTATTCTATGGGATCGCGCAGGGCCTTCTGGGCTACACCTTC
>15|TRBJ2-2|TRBV5-1|.|.
CASSLATRATGELFF
TGCGCCAGCAGCTTGGCTACTAGGGCCACCGGGGAGCTGTTTTTT
>15|TRBJ2-3|TRBV5-1|.|.
CASSLGTFRTDTQYF
TGCGCCAGCAGCTTGGGGACTTTCCGCACAGATACGCAGTATTTT